One and the same sample provided the 17 T cell receptor beta chains below, sequenced in a study of blood T cell repertoires in COVID-19. Data came from immunoSEQ multiplex PCR; TCRdb stores just in-frame clones and leaves some out. This table holds 100,000 to 150,000 clones, roughly four fifths found once. The specimen sequenced was peripheral blood. The source is a man aged 40-49 years with active or convalescent COVID-19.

This clone was counted only a few times. The V gene is TRBV19, the J gene TRBJ2-7; 12 positions agree with TRBD1. The germline V gene has CDR1 LNHDA and CDR2 SQIVND (reference sequence). The CDR3 is 14 amino acids. The trim removed 5 bases at V and 7 bases at J, leaving 6 bases unmatched. As DNA, the CDR3 is TGTGCCAGTAGTGAGGGACAGGGGGCGGGAGAGCAGTACTTC. Its translation is CASSEGQGAGEQYF.

The V gene is TRBV19, the J gene TRBJ2-2; D perhaps matches TRBD1 (6 bases). The CDR3 is 16 residues long. Germline CDR1 LNHDA, CDR2 SQIVND (reference sequence). V shed 6 bases and J shed 7 bases, with 21 bases lying between them. This CDR3 is CASRPLTGRVDGELFF. CDR3 sequence (DNA): TGTGCCAGTAGACCTCTTACAGGGCGTGTGGACGGGGAGCTGTTTTTT.

J is TRBJ1-2 and V is TRBV18, with TRBD1 matching 8 bases. Trimming took 0 bases from V and 1 from J; bases not matched to a gene: 4. The CDR3 is made up of 16 amino acids. CDR1 is KGHSH, CDR2 LQKENI, per germline. CDR3: CASSPPTGANNYGYTF. Here the CDR3 DNA reads TGTGCCAGCTCACCACCGACAGGGGCGAATAACTATGGCTACACCTTC.

The chain uses TRBV5-1 and TRBJ2-7; 9 positions match TRBD1. Germline CDR1 reads SGHRS; CDR2 reads YFSETQ. V gave up 0 bases and J gave up 5 bases; unmatched junction bases: 6. The CDR3 is 15 residues long. The CDR3 bases are TGCGCCAGCAGCTTGGGTGGGACAGGGATCCACGAGCAGTACTTC. Protein: CASSLGGTGIHEQYF.

J is TRBJ1-2 and V is TRBV13; 12 bases fit TRBD1. V shed 8 bases, J shed 4 bases, and the junction held 14 bases outside the gene matches. CDR3 size: 17 residues. Germline assignment: CDR1 PRHDT and CDR2 FYEKMQ (reference sequence). CDR3 sequence reads: CASQDRDRGRKSYGYTF. The CDR3 bases are TGTGCCAGCCAGGACCGGGACAGGGGGCGAAAGAGCTATGGCTACACCTTC.

In this sample, this clone turned up once. CDR3 coding DNA: TGTGCCAGCCGCCAGGGATCGGGGACAGGGGGCCACGAGCAGTACTTC. Translated, it gives CASRQGSGTGGHEQYF. This chain links TRBV11-1 with TRBJ2-7; 12 bases align to TRBD1. The CDR3 is made up of 16 amino acids. Per the germline V gene, CDR1 is SGHAT and CDR2 is FQDESV (reference sequence). V trimming: 8 bases; J trimming: 5 bases; junction bases outside the gene matches: 13.

The V and J genes are TRBV7-9 and TRBJ2-6, with TRBD1 identical over 7 bases. Germline CDR1 SEHNR, CDR2 FQNEAQ (reference sequence). The J segment lost 1 base and the V segment lost 2 bases, leaving 8 bases of the junction unmatched. This CDR3 is built from 18 residues. The CDR3 nucleotides are TGTGCCAGCAGCTTAAGTAGGGGGCGAGGGTCTGGGGCCAACGTCCTGACTTTC. Its protein is CASSLSRGRGSGANVLTF.

This chain uses TRBV12-3 or TRBV12-4 with TRBJ2-2; D gene unclear. This CDR3 is built from 12 residues. Trimming shortened V by 3 bases and J by 6 bases, and 5 bases separated the two germline ends. The CDR3 is CASSFVSGELFF. In nucleotides, the CDR3 is TGTGCCAGCAGTTTCGTATCCGGGGAGCTGTTTTTT.

The DNA for the CDR3 is TGCGCCAGGCCACAGGGGGCCTTCGCAACTAATGAAAAACTGTTTTTT. Protein product: CARPQGAFATNEKLFF. The J gene is TRBJ1-4, the V gene TRBV23-1; 9 nucleotides line up with TRBD1. TRBV23-1 is sorted into the ORF group, with uncertain function. V lost 9 bases and J lost 0; bases outside the gene matches: 8. The CDR3 is made up of 16 amino acids.

This chain links TRBV6-2 or TRBV6-3 with TRBJ2-5; 11 bases agree with TRBD1. V shed 2 bases, J shed 3 bases, and the junction held 2 bases outside the gene matches. CDR3 length: 15 residues. From germline, CDR1 is MNHEY and CDR2 SVGEGT. CDR3 in amino acids: CASSYPGQGEETQYF. As DNA, the CDR3 is TGTGCCAGCAGTTACCCGGGACAGGGGGAAGAGACCCAGTACTTC.

V is TRBV12-3 or TRBV12-4 and J is TRBJ2-7; D is unclear. V shed 5 bases and J shed 4 bases, with 9 bases lying between them. This CDR3 region has 12 residues. CDR3 residues: CASSPPSYEQYF. The CDR3 nucleotides read TGTGCCAGCAGTCCCCCGTCGTACGAGCAGTACTTC.

This clone has only a few counts. This sequence joins TRBV10-2 and TRBJ2-3, with D possibly TRBD2 on 6 matching bases. The V end lost 7 bases, the J end lost 0 bases, and 11 bases lay between the germline ends. Germline assignment: CDR1 WSHSY and CDR2 SAAADI. The CDR3 length is 14 residues. The CDR3 here is CASKEGTSTDTQYF. CDR3 sequence (DNA): TGCGCCAGCAAAGAGGGGACTAGCACAGATACGCAGTATTTT.

The rearrangement links TRBV5-1 to TRBJ2-7, with D perhaps matching TRBD1 (5 bases). Trimming stripped 2 bases from V and 1 base from J, with 10 bases between. This CDR3 comprises 14 residues. Germline V gene data show CDR1 as SGHRS and CDR2 as YFSETQ. CDR3 coding DNA: TGCGCCAGCAGCTTTTCGACAGCGTCCTACGAGCAGTACTTC. It specifies CASSFSTASYEQYF.

The gene calls are TRBV5-4 and TRBJ1-4, with 9 nucleotides matching TRBD1. The germline gives CDR1 SGHNT, CDR2 YYREEE (reference sequence). V lost 4 bases, J lost 0 bases, and 10 bases stayed unmatched. The CDR3 covers 18 residues. The CDR3 spells CASSPGQGLSPTNEKLFF. CDR3 DNA: TGTGCCAGCAGCCCGGGACAGGGACTTTCTCCAACTAATGAAAAACTGTTTTTT.

Only one count was recorded for this clone. The V and J genes are TRBV6-5 and TRBJ2-5; D is perhaps TRBD1 (6 bases). Germline lookup yields CDR1 MNHEY and CDR2 SVGAGI. Trimming removed 10 bases from V and 9 bases from J, with 18 bases in between. CDR3 length: 12 residues. CDR3: CAIGTPDEAQYF. As DNA, the CDR3 is TGTGCCATAGGGACACCGGATGAGGCCCAGTACTTC.

V usage is TRBV10-3 and J usage is TRBJ1-2; TRBD1 aligns across 9 bases. Germline CDR1 ENHRY, CDR2 SYGVKD. V shed 4 bases and J 7 bases; nucleotides not matched to a gene: 4. The length of the CDR3 is 13 residues. Here the CDR3 reads CAISGTTGGGYTF. CDR3 nucleotide sequence: TGTGCCATCAGTGGAACGACAGGGGGTGGCTACACCTTC.

The J gene is TRBJ2-1, the V gene TRBV9; TRBD2 aligns across 8 bases. Germline V gene lookup returns CDR1 SGDLS and CDR2 YYNGEE. J was trimmed by 5 bases and V by 4 bases; bases with no gene match: 5. The CDR3 has 14 residues. The CDR3 is CASSLGLAHNEQFF. DNA for the CDR3: TGTGCCAGCAGCCTTGGACTAGCTCACAATGAGCAGTTCTTC. Looking up the rest from reference TRBV9 and TRBJ2-1 gives the full variable domain: DSGVTQTPKHLITATGQRVTLRCSPRSGDLSVYWYQQSLDQGLQFLIQYYNGEERAKGNILERFSAQQFPDLHSELNLSSLELGDSALYFCASSLGLAHNEQFFGPGTRLTVL.